The following is a TCR beta chain sequence with its context. Its antigen is unidentified. This record belongs to a study of OX40 agonist ivuxolimab in advanced cancers. This CDR3 has 16 amino acids. The trim removed 3 bases at V and 2 bases at J, leaving 8 bases unmatched. In germline, CDR1 is SGDLS, CDR2 YYNGEE. TCRdb's copy holds only in-frame clones and misses some; the assay was immunoSEQ multiplex PCR. The sample lists 45,000 to 65,000 clones; roughly four fifths were seen once. The study's findings and limits: Antigens targeted by the expanded peripheral T cells were not determined. Dosing at 0.1 to 3.0 mg/kg was accompanied by clonal expansion of CD4+ and CD8+ blood T cells by week 6.

V and J are TRBV9 and TRBJ2-1; 7 bases agree with TRBD2. This sample comprised CD4+ or CD8+ T cells sorted from blood, obtained in a trial of the OX40 agonist ivuxolimab. The TCR was taken from an adult with an advanced solid tumor such as melanoma, head and neck, liver or kidney cancer. CDR3 sequence reads: CASSAVAGVTYNEQFF. The CDR3 nucleotides read TGTGCCAGCAGCGCCGTCGCGGGGGTCACCTACAATGAGCAGTTCTTC.